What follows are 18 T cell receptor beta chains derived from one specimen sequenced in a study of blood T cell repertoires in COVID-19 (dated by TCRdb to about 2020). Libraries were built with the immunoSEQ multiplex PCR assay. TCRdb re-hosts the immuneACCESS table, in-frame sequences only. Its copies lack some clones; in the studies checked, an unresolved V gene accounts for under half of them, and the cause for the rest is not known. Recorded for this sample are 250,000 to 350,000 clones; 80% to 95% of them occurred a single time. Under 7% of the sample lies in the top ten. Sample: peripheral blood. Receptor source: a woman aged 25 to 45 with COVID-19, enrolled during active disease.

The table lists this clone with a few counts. The CDR3 here is CASSLGQPSPLHF. In DNA form, the CDR3 reads TGTGCCAGTAGTTTGGGACAACCCTCACCCCTCCACTTT. The rearrangement uses TRBV19 and TRBJ1-6; TRBD1 might be the D (6 bases). The CDR3 length is 13 residues. V lost 5 bases, J lost 10 bases, and 12 bases lay in between. The germline V gene has CDR1 LNHDA and CDR2 SQIVND (reference sequence).

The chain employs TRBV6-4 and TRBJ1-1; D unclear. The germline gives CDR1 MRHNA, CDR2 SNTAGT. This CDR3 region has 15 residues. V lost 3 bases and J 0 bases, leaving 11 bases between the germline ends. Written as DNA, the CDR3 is TGTGCCAGCAGTGAGCGTTTTACCATGAACACTGAAGCTTTCTTT. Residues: CASSERFTMNTEAFF.

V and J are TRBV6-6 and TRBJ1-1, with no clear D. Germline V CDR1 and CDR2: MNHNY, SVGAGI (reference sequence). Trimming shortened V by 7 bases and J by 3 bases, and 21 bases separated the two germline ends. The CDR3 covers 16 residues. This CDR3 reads CASNPSSPARDTEAFF. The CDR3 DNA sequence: TGTGCCAGCAACCCTAGCAGCCCGGCTCGGGACACTGAAGCTTTCTTT.

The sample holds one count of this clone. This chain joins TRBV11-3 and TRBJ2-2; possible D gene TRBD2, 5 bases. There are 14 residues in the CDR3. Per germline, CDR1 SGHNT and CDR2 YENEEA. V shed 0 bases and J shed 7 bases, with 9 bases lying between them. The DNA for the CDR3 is TGTGCCAGCAGCTTAGATCGGGGATACGGGGAGCTGTTTTTT. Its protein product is CASSLDRGYGELFF.

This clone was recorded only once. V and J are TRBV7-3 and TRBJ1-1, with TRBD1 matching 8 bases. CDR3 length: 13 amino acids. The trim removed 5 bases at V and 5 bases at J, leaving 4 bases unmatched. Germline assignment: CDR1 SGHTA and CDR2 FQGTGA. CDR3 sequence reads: CASSPTGGTEAFF. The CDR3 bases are TGTGCCAGCAGCCCAACAGGGGGAACTGAAGCTTTCTTT.

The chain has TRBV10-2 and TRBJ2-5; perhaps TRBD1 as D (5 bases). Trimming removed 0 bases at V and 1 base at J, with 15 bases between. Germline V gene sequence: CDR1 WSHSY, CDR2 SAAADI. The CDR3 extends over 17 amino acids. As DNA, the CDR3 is TGCGCCAGCAGTGAGTCGACGCGGTGGGGCAGCCAAGAGACCCAGTACTTC. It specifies CASSESTRWGSQETQYF.

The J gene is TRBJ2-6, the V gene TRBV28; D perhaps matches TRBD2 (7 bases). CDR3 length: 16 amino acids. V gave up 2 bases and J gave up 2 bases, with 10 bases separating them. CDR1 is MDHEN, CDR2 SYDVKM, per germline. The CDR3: CASSLPGGAGANVLTF. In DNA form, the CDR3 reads TGTGCCAGCAGTTTACCGGGGGGCGCTGGGGCCAACGTCCTGACTTTC.

CDR3 in DNA: TGTGCCAGCAGCGTAGGGGCAGGGGCCAAAGAGACCCAGTACTTC. Encoded protein: CASSVGAGAKETQYF. This rearrangement joins TRBV9 to TRBJ2-5; possibly TRBD1 for D (6 bases). The CDR3 runs 15 residues. V lost 0 bases to trimming and J lost 3 bases, with 12 bases between them. The germline CDR1 and CDR2 sequences are SGDLS and YYNGEE.

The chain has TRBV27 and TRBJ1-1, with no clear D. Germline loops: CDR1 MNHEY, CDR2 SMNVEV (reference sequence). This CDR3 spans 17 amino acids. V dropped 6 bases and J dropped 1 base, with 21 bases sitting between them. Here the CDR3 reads CASRLAFVESGNTEAFF. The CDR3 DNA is TGTGCCAGCAGACTCGCCTTCGTGGAGAGCGGGAACACTGAAGCTTTCTTT.

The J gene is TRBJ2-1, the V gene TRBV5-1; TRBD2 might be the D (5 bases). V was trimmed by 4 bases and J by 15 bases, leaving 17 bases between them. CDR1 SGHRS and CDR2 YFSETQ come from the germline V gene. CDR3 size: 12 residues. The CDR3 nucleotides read TGCGCCAGCAGCCCGGAGGATAGAGTTTCGTTCTTC. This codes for CASSPEDRVSFF.

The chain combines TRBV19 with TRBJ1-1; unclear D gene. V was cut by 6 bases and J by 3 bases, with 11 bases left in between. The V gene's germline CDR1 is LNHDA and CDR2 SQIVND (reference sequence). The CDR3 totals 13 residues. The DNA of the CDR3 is TGTGCCAGTAGACAACGGGAGCACACTGAAGCTTTCTTT. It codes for CASRQREHTEAFF.

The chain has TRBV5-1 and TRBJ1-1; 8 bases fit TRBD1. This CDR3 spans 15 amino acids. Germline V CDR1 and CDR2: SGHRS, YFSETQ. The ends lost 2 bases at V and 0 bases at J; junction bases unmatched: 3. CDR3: CASSFTGGMNTEAFF. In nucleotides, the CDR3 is TGCGCCAGCAGCTTCACAGGGGGGATGAACACTGAAGCTTTCTTT.

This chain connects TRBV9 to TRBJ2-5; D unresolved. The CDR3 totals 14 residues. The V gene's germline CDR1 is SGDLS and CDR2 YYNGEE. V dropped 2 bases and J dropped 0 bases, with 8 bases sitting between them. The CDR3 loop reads CASSVGQNQETQYF. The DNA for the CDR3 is TGTGCCAGCAGCGTTGGGCAGAACCAAGAGACCCAGTACTTC.

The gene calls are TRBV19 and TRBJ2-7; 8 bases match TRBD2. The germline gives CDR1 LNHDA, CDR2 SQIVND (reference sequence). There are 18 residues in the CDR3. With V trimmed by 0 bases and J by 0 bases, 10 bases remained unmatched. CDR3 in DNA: TGTGCCAGTAGTATAGATCCCAGACTAGCGTATAGCTCCTACGAGCAGTACTTC. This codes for CASSIDPRLAYSSYEQYF.

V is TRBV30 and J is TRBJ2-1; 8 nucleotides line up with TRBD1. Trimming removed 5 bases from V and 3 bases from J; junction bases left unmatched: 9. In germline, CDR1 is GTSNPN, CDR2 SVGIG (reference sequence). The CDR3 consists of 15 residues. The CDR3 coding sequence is TGTGCCTGGGGGACTGTGACAGGGGTCTACAATGAGCAGTTCTTC. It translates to CAWGTVTGVYNEQFF.

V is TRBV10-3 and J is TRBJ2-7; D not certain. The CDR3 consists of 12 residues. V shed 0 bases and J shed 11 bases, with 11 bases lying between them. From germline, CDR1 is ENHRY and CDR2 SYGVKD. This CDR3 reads CAISESQVVEYF. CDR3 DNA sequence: TGTGCCATCAGTGAGTCCCAGGTGGTGGAGTACTTC.

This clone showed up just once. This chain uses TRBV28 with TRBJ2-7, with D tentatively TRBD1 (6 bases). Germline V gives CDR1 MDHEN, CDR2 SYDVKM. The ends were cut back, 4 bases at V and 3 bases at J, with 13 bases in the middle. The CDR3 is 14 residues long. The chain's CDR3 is CASSSPGQIYEQYF. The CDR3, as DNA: TGTGCCAGCAGTTCCCCCGGACAGATCTACGAGCAGTACTTC. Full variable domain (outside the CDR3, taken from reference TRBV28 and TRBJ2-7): DVKVTQSSRYLVKRTGEKVFLECVQDMDHENMFWYRQDPGLGLRLIYFSYDVKMKEKGDIPEGYSVSREKKERFSLILESASTNQTSMYLCASSSPGQIYEQYFGPGTRLTVT.

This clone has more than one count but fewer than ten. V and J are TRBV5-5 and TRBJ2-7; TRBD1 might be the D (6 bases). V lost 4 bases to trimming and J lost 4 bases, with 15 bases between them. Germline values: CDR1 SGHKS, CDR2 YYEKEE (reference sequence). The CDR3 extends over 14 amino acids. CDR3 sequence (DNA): TGTGCCAGCAGCGGTGGGACATTCAGATACGAGCAGTACTTC. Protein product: CASSGGTFRYEQYF.